This TCR beta chain was captured by sequencing in a study of graft-versus-host responses after intestinal transplantation. The overall study: Recipients were all induced with anti-thymocyte globulin, then given tacrolimus and steroids for 2 to 3 years. The study's findings and limits: Allograft graft-versus-host to host-versus-graft clonal ratios ran high in patients with graft-donor T cell macrochimerism. Recipient marrow harbored GvH clones, some of which surfaced first in ileum or blood. There was an association between peak levels of circulating GvH clones and early post-transplant HvG declines.

The method was immunoSEQ multiplex PCR; TCRdb's version includes in-frame clones alone and lacks a portion of them. The top ten clones hold 3% to 3.5% of a sample with 20,000 to 25,000 clones, around 78% of them seen once. Processing released intraepithelial and lamina propria lymphocytes from the graft tissue. Notes on this clone: The antigen remains undetermined.

This specimen consisted of ileum tissue, obtained 12 days after intestinal transplant. This clonotype was obtained from a human patient who received an intestinal transplant, so some T cells may come from the graft donor.

CDR3 residues: CATSRDPVTGELFF. As DNA, the CDR3 is TGTGCCACCAGCAGAGATCCCGTCACCGGGGAGCTGTTTTTT. V gene TRBV15 combines with J gene TRBJ2-2; D ambiguous. Germline CDR1 reads LNHNV; CDR2 reads YYDKDF (reference sequence). V dropped 0 bases and J dropped 4 bases, with 6 bases sitting between them. CDR3 length equals 14 residues.